This TCR beta chain stems from a study of T cell responses to AZD1222 COVID-19 vaccine. Findings and limits, study-wide: Unmutated variant regions are reportedly the target of nearly half of TCRs that are spike-specific.

With respect to this clone: Its antigen is as yet unknown.

CDR1 is SGHAT, CDR2 FQNNGV, per germline. The V gene lost 3 bases and the J gene lost 5 bases, with 7 bases spanning the gap. This CDR3 comprises 13 residues. Clones were read by immunoSEQ multiplex PCR, and TCRdb kept only the in-frame ones, dropping some. The sample has about 110,000 clones, approximately 90% seen once; the top ten hold approximately 7.9%. The J gene is TRBJ2-2, the V gene TRBV11-2; D is perhaps TRBD2 (5 bases). The sample was peripheral blood, taken 28 days after the second AZD1222 dose. The clonotype was recovered from an adult who received the AZD1222 COVID-19 vaccine. CDR3 loop: CASSLRVTGELFF. CDR3 nucleotide sequence: TGTGCCAGCAGCTTGAGGGTAACCGGGGAGCTGTTTTTT.